This T cell receptor (beta chain) emerged from a study of read filtering for tumor transcriptome and immune sequencing. With 3 bases removed from V and 1 base from J, the gap between germline ends came to 16 bases. CDR3 length: 16 residues. CDR1 is SGHRS and CDR2 is YFSETQ in the germline V gene. Molecular barcoded adaptors covering alpha/delta and beta/gamma chains were used on around 400 ng RNA. One entry per CDR3 protein, called by TCRdb with MiXCR from the reads. Of approximately 58,000 distinct CDR3 sequences listed, roughly 20% are singletons. The clonotype comes from a donor older than 35 with multiple myeloma. The chain carries TRBV5-1 and TRBJ2-5; D is undetermined. The specimen was a population of CD138-negative cells sorted from bone marrow. The CDR3 sequence: CASSSSVPLIQETQYF. CDR3 sequence (DNA): TGCGCCAGCAGCTCCTCGGTACCACTAATCCAAGAGACCCAGTACTTC.